These 24 T cell receptor beta chains were all obtained from the same sample, sequenced in a study of T-cell reconstitution after alpha-beta-depleted transplantation in children. Unique molecular identifiers featured in how the TCRbeta library was prepared. TCRdb re-called the PCR reads through MiXCR, storing one row per CDR3 protein. The table includes around 700,000 distinct CDR3 sequences, around 13% detected once. The input for sequencing was PBMCs, taken before TCRalphabeta/CD19-depleted stem cell transplant. The receptors shown here come from a girl aged 2 to 10 with congenital amegakaryocytic thrombocytopenia, due to receive a stem cell transplant.

This clonotype was observed at least ten times. The chain couples TRBV27 to TRBJ2-5; TRBD1 aligns across 7 bases. V lost 4 bases, J lost 5 bases, and 13 bases stayed unmatched. Germline CDR1 and CDR2: MNHEY and SMNVEV (reference sequence). CDR3 length: 16 residues. CDR3 sequence: CASSYAAPGGFETQYF. The CDR3 DNA reads as TGTGCCAGCAGTTACGCTGCCCCAGGGGGTTTTGAGACCCAGTACTTC.

The CDR3 sequence: CASSVGLGVTGELFF. CDR3 DNA sequence: TGTGCCAGCAGCGTGGGACTAGGAGTCACCGGGGAGCTGTTTTTT. This chain connects TRBV7-9 to TRBJ2-2, with 8 bases that match TRBD2. The CDR3 contains 15 residues. Unmatched junction bases numbered 6, after V lost 5 bases and J lost 4 bases. Per the germline V gene, CDR1 is SEHNR and CDR2 is FQNEAQ (reference sequence).

In its sample, this clonotype was seen a few times. The chain couples TRBV12-3 or TRBV12-4 to TRBJ2-1; D not certain. V was shortened by 6 bases and J by 0 bases, with 12 bases between the two germline ends. The CDR3 is 15 residues long. The CDR3 loop reads CASSPEGRSYNEQFF. The CDR3 DNA reads TGTGCCAGCAGCCCAGAAGGTCGCTCCTACAATGAGCAGTTCTTC.

The chain uses TRBV15 and TRBJ2-7, with 10 positions matching TRBD2. The CDR3 runs to 18 residues. From germline, CDR1 is LNHNV and CDR2 YYDKDF (reference sequence). The V and J ends lost 4 bases and 4 bases, in that order; junction bases with no gene match: 16. CDR3 coding DNA: TGTGCCACCAGCAAAGACATAAGTAGCGGGAGGCGGATTTACGAGCAGTACTTC. Translating it yields CATSKDISSGRRIYEQYF.

This clonotype was detected many times. The CDR3 protein is CAIGLSKGANVLTF. CDR3 bases: TGTGCCATCGGTTTGTCAAAAGGGGCCAACGTCCTGACTTTC. The chain uses TRBV10-3 and TRBJ2-6; the D is unclear. Per germline, CDR1 ENHRY and CDR2 SYGVKD. V was trimmed by 8 bases and J by 4 bases, leaving 12 bases between them. The length of the CDR3 is 14 residues.

In its sample, this clonotype was seen a few times. The gene calls are TRBV5-1 and TRBJ2-6; 7 bases align to TRBD1. Germline V CDR1 and CDR2: SGHRS, YFSETQ. With V trimmed by 4 bases and J by 3 bases, 1 base remained unmatched. The CDR3 covers 14 residues. DNA of the CDR3: TGCGCCAGCAGCGACAGGGTTGGGGCCAACGTCCTGACTTTC. Amino acid sequence: CASSDRVGANVLTF. Full variable domain (outside the CDR3, taken from reference TRBV5-1 and TRBJ2-6): KAGVTQTPRYLIKTRGQQVTLSCSPISGHRSVSWYQQTPGQGLQFLFEYFSETQRNKGNFPGRFSGRQFSNSRSEMNVSTLELGDSALYLCASSDRVGANVLTFGAGSRLTVL.

This clonotype was seen repeatedly, ten times or more. This chain uses TRBV5-1 with TRBJ1-1; 9 nucleotides align to TRBD1. This CDR3 is 15 amino acids long. Germline V gene data show CDR1 as SGHRS and CDR2 as YFSETQ. V was pared by 0 bases and J by 7 bases, with 7 bases of the junction left unmatched. The CDR3 nucleotides are TGCGCCAGCAGCTTGGTGATCGGGACAGGGTATGAAGCTTTCTTT. Translation gives CASSLVIGTGYEAFF.

The chain employs TRBV29-1 and TRBJ1-1; D is possibly TRBD1 (6 bases). Trimming cost V 6 bases and J 6 bases, with 32 bases left between them. The CDR3 totals 18 residues. The germline V gene encodes CDR1 SQVTM and CDR2 ANQGSEA. The CDR3: CSVFPPLGGRGDHPEAFF. The DNA for the CDR3 is TGCAGCGTCTTCCCCCCCCTCGGGGGGCGTGGAGACCACCCTGAAGCTTTCTTT.

This clonotype occurred many times. V and J are TRBV20-1 and TRBJ2-1, with D perhaps being TRBD1 or TRBD2 (5 bases each). Trimming cost V 8 bases and J 2 bases, with 19 bases left between them. Germline assignment: CDR1 DFQATT and CDR2 SNEGSKA (reference sequence). This CDR3 has 15 amino acids. The DNA of the CDR3 is TGCAGTATCGATCTGGGGGATTCCACCTACAATGAGCAGTTCTTC. This gives the protein CSIDLGDSTYNEQFF.

The chain recombines TRBV7-3 with TRBJ2-2, with D maybe TRBD2 (6 bases). Germline V CDR1 and CDR2: SGHTA, FQGTGA. This CDR3 region has 15 residues. V gave up 2 bases and J gave up 6 bases, with 13 bases separating them. The CDR3: CASSLSPGLSGELFF. CDR3 DNA sequence: TGTGCCAGCAGCTTATCACCGGGACTCTCCGGGGAGCTGTTTTTT.

The gene calls are TRBV12-3 or TRBV12-4 and TRBJ2-6; no reliable D call. V lost 3 bases to trimming and J lost 0 bases, with 9 bases between them. CDR3 length equals 16 residues. CDR3 sequence (DNA): TGTGCCAGCAGTTTCCTATTTGACTCTGGGGCCAACGTCCTGACTTTC. This codes for CASSFLFDSGANVLTF.

This chain joins TRBV5-1 and TRBJ2-1; possible D gene TRBD1, 6 bases. The germline V and J ends were trimmed by 0 bases and 4 bases, with 14 bases remaining between them. CDR1 and CDR2 (germline): SGHRS, YFSETQ. The CDR3 consists of 16 residues. The chain's CDR3 is CASSLVGQRPYNEQFF. CDR3 nucleotides: TGCGCCAGCAGCTTGGTAGGACAGCGCCCTTACAATGAGCAGTTCTTC.

As regards this clonotype: This may come from a read error, since a much larger clone is one base off. The chain employs TRBV5-1 and TRBJ1-2; D possibly corresponds to TRBD1 (6 bases). CDR1 and CDR2 from the germline V gene are SGHRS and YFSETQ. The CDR3 extends over 13 amino acids. Trimming removed 3 bases at V and 12 bases at J, with 18 bases between. CDR3 coding DNA: TGCGCCAGCAGCTCTGGGCCTCTCGGGGGCGACACCTTC. It encodes CASSSGPLGGDTF.

Many counts were recorded for this clonotype. The chain couples TRBV11-1 to TRBJ2-1; a possible D gene is TRBD2 (6 bases). Germline lookup yields CDR1 SGHAT and CDR2 FQDESV (reference sequence). Trimming removed 3 bases at V and 0 bases at J, with 12 bases between. The CDR3 contains 16 residues. As DNA, the CDR3 is TGTGCCAGCAGCTTTATCCGGGGGAGCTCCTACAATGAGCAGTTCTTC. Translated, it gives CASSFIRGSSYNEQFF.

This clonotype was seen many times. This chain connects TRBV11-2 to TRBJ2-1, with 10 bases matching TRBD2. After removal of 6 bases from V and 7 bases from J, the junction contained 6 bases not matched to a gene. This CDR3 is built from 14 residues. The germline CDR1 and CDR2 sequences are SGHAT and FQNNGV. The DNA for the CDR3 is TGTGCCAGCAGGGGACTAGCGAGCCAAAATGAGCAGTTCTTC. Translated, it gives CASRGLASQNEQFF.

This chain joins TRBV7-7 and TRBJ2-7, with D hard to call. V lost 2 bases and J 2 bases, leaving 10 bases between the germline ends. Germline V gene data show CDR1 as SSHAT and CDR2 as FNYEAQ (reference sequence). The length of the CDR3 is 14 residues. The CDR3 coding sequence is TGTGCCAGCAGCTTATACGTTGGTCCCTACGAGCAGTACTTC. Encoded protein: CASSLYVGPYEQYF.

At least ten counts were recorded for this clonotype. This chain uses TRBV7-9 with TRBJ2-7; no definite D call. The CDR3 has 13 residues. The V end lost 5 bases, the J end lost 6 bases, and 14 bases lay between the germline ends. Per germline, CDR1 SEHNR and CDR2 FQNEAQ (reference sequence). CDR3 loop: CASSVGPIREQYF. CDR3 DNA: TGTGCCAGCAGCGTTGGTCCCATCCGCGAGCAGTACTTC.

This clonotype was counted between two and nine times. The rearrangement links TRBV15 to TRBJ2-3, with 10 bases lining up with TRBD2. V shed 9 bases, J shed 0 bases, and the junction held 6 bases outside the gene matches. The germline V gene encodes CDR1 LNHNV and CDR2 YYDKDF (reference sequence). The CDR3 is 15 residues long. The CDR3: CATQTSGTSTDTQYF. CDR3 bases: TGTGCCACGCAAACTAGCGGGACTAGCACAGATACGCAGTATTTT.

This clonotype was seen ten or more times. The chain joins TRBV28 to TRBJ1-4; D is unresolved. Trimming cost V 5 bases and J 6 bases, with 13 bases left between them. The V gene's germline CDR1 is MDHEN and CDR2 SYDVKM. The CDR3 spans 14 residues. The CDR3 bases are TGTGCCAGCAGTACGCCCGGCGGGGATGAAAAACTGTTTTTT. It specifies CASSTPGGDEKLFF.

This clonotype was observed at least ten times. The V and J genes are TRBV20-1 and TRBJ1-3; D gene ambiguous. The V end lost 5 bases, the J end lost 4 bases, and 9 bases lay between the germline ends. This CDR3 has 12 amino acids. CDR1 is DFQATT, CDR2 SNEGSKA, per germline (reference sequence). The CDR3 coding sequence is TGCAGTGCTGGCGGGTGGGGAAACACCATATATTTT. Residues: CSAGGWGNTIYF.

The chain combines TRBV20-1 with TRBJ2-1; D is uncertain. This CDR3 spans 11 amino acids. From germline, CDR1 is DFQATT and CDR2 SNEGSKA (reference sequence). V shed 4 bases and J shed 3 bases, with 4 bases lying between them. For the CDR3, the DNA is TGCAGTGCTACCGTCTACAATGAGCAGTTCTTC. Protein product: CSATVYNEQFF.

This clonotype was observed at least ten times. The V and J genes are TRBV20-1 and TRBJ2-7; 11 nucleotides agree with TRBD1. CDR3 size: 12 residues. V gave up 6 bases and J gave up 7 bases; unmatched junction bases: 5. Germline V lookup: CDR1 DFQATT, CDR2 SNEGSKA (reference sequence). CDR3 DNA sequence: TGCAGTGCCCGGACAGGGGGCTGGGAGCAGTACTTC. Translated: CSARTGGWEQYF.

This clonotype was detected ten times or more. V is TRBV12-3 or TRBV12-4 and J is TRBJ2-5; D call uncertain. V was trimmed by 5 bases and J by 1 base, leaving 11 bases between them. CDR3 length equals 14 residues. CDR3 nucleotide sequence: TGTGCCAGCAGTCTTAGGACGGCCCAAGAGACCCAGTACTTC. Amino acids: CASSLRTAQETQYF.

This clonotype was recorded many times. V usage is TRBV12-3 or TRBV12-4 and J usage is TRBJ2-1; TRBD1 is a possible D gene (5 bases). This CDR3 spans 17 amino acids. V dropped 5 bases and J dropped 1 base, with 18 bases sitting between them. CDR3 sequence: CASSIGVGVGSYNEQFF. The CDR3 DNA follows: TGTGCCAGCAGTATAGGGGTCGGCGTGGGGTCCTACAATGAGCAGTTCTTC.